This record concerns one T cell receptor (beta chain) sequence. Antigen unknown. This was a survey-level run. Method: immunoSEQ multiplex PCR; TCRdb's copy keeps in-frame clones and lacks some. The sample has more than 90,000 clones, roughly 70% seen once. J gave up 9 bases and V 7 bases, and 12 bases lay outside the gene matches. Germline CDR1 and CDR2: ENHRY and SYGVKD. CDR3 length: 14 amino acids. The source of the sample is a study of fetal regulatory T cell absence and autoimmunity. The study's findings and limits: Broadly similar TRB gene family usage was seen in pancreas and cord blood. Pancreas TCRs were oligoclonally enriched versus cord blood, some clones over 95-fold.

The receptor was derived from a male donor with IPEX syndrome. Material for sequencing was pancreas tissue. The genes are TRBV10-3 and TRBJ2-4; 7 bases align to TRBD2. The CDR3 spells CAIKGTSGEGIQYF. Written as DNA, the CDR3 is TGTGCCATCAAGGGCACTTCGGGGGAGGGCATTCAGTACTTC.